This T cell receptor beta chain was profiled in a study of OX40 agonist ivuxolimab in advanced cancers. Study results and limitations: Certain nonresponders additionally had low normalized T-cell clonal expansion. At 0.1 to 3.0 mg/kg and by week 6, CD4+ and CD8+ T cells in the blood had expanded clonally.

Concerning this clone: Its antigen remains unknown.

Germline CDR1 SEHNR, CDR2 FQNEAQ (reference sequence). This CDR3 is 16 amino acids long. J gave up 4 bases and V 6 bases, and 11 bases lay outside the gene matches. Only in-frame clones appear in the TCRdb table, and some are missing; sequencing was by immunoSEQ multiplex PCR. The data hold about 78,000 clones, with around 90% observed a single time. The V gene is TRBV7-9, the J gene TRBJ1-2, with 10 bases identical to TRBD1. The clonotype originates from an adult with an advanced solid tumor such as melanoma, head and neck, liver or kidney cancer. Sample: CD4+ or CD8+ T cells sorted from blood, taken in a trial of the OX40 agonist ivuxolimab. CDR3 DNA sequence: TGTGCCAGCAGACGAGACCAGACAGGGGGCGTCTATGGCTACACCTTC. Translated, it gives CASRRDQTGGVYGYTF.